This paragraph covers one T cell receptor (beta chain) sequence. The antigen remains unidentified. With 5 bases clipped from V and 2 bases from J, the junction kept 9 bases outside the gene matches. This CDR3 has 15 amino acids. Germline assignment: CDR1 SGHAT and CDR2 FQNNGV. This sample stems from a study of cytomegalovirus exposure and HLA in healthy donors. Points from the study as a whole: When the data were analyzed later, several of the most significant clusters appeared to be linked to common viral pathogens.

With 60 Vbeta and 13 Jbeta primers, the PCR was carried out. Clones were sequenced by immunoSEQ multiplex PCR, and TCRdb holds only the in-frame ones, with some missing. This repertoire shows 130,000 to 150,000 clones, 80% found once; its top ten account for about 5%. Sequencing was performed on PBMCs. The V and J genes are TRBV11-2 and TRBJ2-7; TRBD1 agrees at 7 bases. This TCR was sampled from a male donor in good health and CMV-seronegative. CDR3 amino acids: CASSRLLTGTYEQYF. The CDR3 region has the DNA TGTGCCAGCAGCCGCCTCCTGACAGGGACCTACGAGCAGTACTTC.